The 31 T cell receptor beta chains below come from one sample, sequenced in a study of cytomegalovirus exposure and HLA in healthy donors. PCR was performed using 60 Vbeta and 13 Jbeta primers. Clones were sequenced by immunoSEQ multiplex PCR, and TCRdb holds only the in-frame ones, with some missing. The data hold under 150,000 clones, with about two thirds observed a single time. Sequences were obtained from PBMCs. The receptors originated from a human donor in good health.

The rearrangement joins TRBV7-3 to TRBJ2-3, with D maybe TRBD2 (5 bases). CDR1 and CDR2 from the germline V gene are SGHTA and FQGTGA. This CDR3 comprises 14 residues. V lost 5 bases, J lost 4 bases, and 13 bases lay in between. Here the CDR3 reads CASSRDHRSDTQYF. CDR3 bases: TGTGCCAGCAGCCGGGATCACCGGTCAGATACGCAGTATTTT.

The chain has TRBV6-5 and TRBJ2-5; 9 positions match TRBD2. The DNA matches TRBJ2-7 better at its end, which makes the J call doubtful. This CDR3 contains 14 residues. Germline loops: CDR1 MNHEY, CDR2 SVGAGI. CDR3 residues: CASRPGLALYEQYF. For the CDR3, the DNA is TGTGCCAGCAGACCGGGACTAGCCCTCTACGAGCAGTACTTC.

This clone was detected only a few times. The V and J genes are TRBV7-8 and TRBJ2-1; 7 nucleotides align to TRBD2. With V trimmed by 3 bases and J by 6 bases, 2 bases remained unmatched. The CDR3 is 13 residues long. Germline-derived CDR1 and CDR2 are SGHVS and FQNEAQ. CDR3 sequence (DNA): TGTGCCAGCAGCTTGGGGGGGTCCAATGAGCAGTTCTTC. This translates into CASSLGGSNEQFF.

The CDR3 DNA reads TGTGCCAGTAGAGTGACAGGAGGGAACACTGAAGCTTTCTTT. Its translation: CASRVTGGNTEAFF. This chain uses TRBV19 with TRBJ1-1; a possible D gene is TRBD1 (6 bases). Germline V CDR1 and CDR2: LNHDA, SQIVND (reference sequence). Trimming removed 6 bases from V and 1 base from J, with 12 bases in between. The CDR3 is 14 residues long. Full variable domain (outside the CDR3, taken from reference TRBV19 and TRBJ1-1): DGGITQSPKYLFRKEGQNVTLSCEQNLNHDAMYWYRQDPGQGLRLIYYSQIVNDFQKGDIAEGYSVSREKKESFPLTVTSAQKNPTAFYLCASRVTGGNTEAFFGQGTRLTVV.

Written as DNA, the CDR3 is TGTGCCAGCACCCAGTGGGGACAGGGGTACTCTGGGGCCAACGTCCTGACTTTC. This codes for CASTQWGQGYSGANVLTF. The chain carries TRBV7-2 and TRBJ2-6; 10 nucleotides align to TRBD1. V was clipped by 7 bases and J by 0 bases; unmatched bases: 9. Germline V gene lookup returns CDR1 SGHTA and CDR2 FQGNSA. The CDR3 loop spans 18 amino acids.

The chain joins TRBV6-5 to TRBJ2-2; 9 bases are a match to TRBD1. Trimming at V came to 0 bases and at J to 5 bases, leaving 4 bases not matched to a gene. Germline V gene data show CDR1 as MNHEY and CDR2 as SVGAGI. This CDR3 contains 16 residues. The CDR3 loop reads CASSYSGTGRTGELFF. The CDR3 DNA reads TGTGCCAGCAGTTACTCGGGGACAGGGCGGACCGGGGAGCTGTTTTTT.

CDR3 bases: TGTGCCTGGGGGGCCAGCTCCTACGAGCAGTACTTC. Protein product: CAWGASSYEQYF. This sequence joins TRBV30 and TRBJ2-7, with a possible D match to TRBD1 (5 bases). Per germline, CDR1 GTSNPN and CDR2 SVGIG (reference sequence). The CDR3 consists of 12 residues. V shed 5 bases and J shed 0 bases, with 8 bases lying between them. The variable domain in full, completed from reference TRBV30 and TRBJ2-7, reads SQTIHQWPATLVQPVGSPLSLECTVEGTSNPNLYWYRQAAGRGLQLLFYSVGIGQISSEVPQNLSASRPQDRQFILSSKKLLLSDSGFYLCAWGASSYEQYFGPGTRLTVT.

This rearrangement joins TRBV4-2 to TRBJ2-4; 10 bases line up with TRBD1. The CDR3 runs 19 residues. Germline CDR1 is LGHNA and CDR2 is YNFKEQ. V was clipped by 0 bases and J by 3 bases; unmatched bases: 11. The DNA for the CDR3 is TGTGCCAGCAGCCAAGATCTCCGTCTGGACAGGGGGGGCAAAAACATTCAGTACTTC. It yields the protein CASSQDLRLDRGGKNIQYF.

Written as DNA, the CDR3 is TGCGCCAGCAGCCCACAAACCGGGACAGCCTCTTTCTATGGCTACACCTTC. It yields the protein CASSPQTGTASFYGYTF. The chain recombines TRBV5-1 with TRBJ1-2; 7 bases fit TRBD1. CDR1 is SGHRS, CDR2 YFSETQ, per germline. The CDR3 is made up of 17 amino acids. The J segment lost 4 bases and the V segment lost 4 bases, leaving 16 bases of the junction unmatched.

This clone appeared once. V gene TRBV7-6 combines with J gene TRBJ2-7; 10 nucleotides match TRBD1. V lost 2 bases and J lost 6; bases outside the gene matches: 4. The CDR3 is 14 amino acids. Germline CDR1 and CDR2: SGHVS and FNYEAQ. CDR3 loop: CASSLTGTGVEQYF. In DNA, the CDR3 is TGTGCCAGCAGCTTAACCGGGACAGGGGTCGAGCAGTACTTC.

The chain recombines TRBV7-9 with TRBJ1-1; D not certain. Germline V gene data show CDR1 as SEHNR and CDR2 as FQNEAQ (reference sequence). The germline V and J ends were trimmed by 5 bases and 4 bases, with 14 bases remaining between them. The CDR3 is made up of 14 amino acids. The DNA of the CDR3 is TGTGCCAGCAGCCTCCCATCGGGTAGCACTGAAGCTTTCTTT. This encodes CASSLPSGSTEAFF.

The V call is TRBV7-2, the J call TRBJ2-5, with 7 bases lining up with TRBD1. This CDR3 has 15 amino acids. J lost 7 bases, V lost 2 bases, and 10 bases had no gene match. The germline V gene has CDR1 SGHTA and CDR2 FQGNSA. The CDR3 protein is CASSLSPDRWGTQYF. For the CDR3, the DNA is TGTGCCAGCAGCTTATCACCGGACAGGTGGGGGACCCAGTACTTC.

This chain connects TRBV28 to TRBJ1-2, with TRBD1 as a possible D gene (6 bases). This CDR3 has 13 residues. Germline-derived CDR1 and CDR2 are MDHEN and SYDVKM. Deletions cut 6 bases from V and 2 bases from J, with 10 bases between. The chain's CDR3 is CASRSGTNYGYTF. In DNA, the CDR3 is TGTGCCAGCAGGAGCGGGACAAACTATGGCTACACCTTC.

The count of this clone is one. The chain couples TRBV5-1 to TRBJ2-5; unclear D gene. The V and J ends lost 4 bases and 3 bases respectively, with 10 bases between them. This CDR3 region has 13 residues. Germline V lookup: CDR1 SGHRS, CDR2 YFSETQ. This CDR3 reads CASSPGPKETQYF. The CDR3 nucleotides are TGCGCCAGCAGCCCGGGTCCAAAAGAGACCCAGTACTTC.

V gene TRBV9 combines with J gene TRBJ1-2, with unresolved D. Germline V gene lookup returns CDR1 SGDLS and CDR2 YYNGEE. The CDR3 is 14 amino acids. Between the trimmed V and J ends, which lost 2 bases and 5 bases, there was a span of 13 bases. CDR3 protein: CASSVGTTGYGYTF. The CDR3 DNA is TGTGCCAGCAGCGTTGGTACGACGGGGTATGGCTACACCTTC.

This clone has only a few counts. The CDR3 DNA sequence: TGTGCCAGCAGTGACAGTCTAGCGGGAATGAACACTGAAGCTTTCTTT. This translates into CASSDSLAGMNTEAFF. V and J are TRBV6-1 and TRBJ1-1; no reliable D call. Germline CDR1 is MNHNS and CDR2 is SASEGT. Trimming removed 3 bases from V and 0 bases from J, with 14 bases in between. This CDR3 spans 16 amino acids.

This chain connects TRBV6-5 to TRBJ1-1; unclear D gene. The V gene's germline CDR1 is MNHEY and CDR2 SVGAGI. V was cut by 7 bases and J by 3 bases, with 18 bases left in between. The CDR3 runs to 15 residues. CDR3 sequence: CASTPPTGRHTEAFF. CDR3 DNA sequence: TGTGCCAGCACCCCCCCGACGGGGAGACACACTGAAGCTTTCTTT.

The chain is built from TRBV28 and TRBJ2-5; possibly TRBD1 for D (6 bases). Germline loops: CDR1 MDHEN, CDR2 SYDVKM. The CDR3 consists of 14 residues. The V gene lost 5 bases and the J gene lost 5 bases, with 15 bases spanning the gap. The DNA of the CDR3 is TGTGCCAGCAGTGCCACAGGGTGGCGGGAGACCCAGTACTTC. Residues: CASSATGWRETQYF. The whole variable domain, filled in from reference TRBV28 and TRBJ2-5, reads DVKVTQSSRYLVKRTGEKVFLECVQDMDHENMFWYRQDPGLGLRLIYFSYDVKMKEKGDIPEGYSVSREKKERFSLILESASTNQTSMYLCASSATGWRETQYFGPGTRLLVL.

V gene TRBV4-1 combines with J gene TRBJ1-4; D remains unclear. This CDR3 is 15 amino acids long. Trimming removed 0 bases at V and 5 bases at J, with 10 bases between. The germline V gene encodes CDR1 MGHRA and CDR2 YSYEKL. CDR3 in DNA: TGCGCCAGCAGCCAAGATGGGAGAGACAATGAAAAACTGTTTTTT. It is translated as CASSQDGRDNEKLFF.

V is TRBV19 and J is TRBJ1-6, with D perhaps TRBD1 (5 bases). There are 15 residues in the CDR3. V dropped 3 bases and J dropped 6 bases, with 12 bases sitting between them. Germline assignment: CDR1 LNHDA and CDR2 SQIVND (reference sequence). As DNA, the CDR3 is TGTGCCAGTAGTATTCCCCCCGGGGGTAATTCACCCCTCCACTTT. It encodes CASSIPPGGNSPLHF. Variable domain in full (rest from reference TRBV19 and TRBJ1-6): DGGITQSPKYLFRKEGQNVTLSCEQNLNHDAMYWYRQDPGQGLRLIYYSQIVNDFQKGDIAEGYSVSREKKESFPLTVTSAQKNPTAFYLCASSIPPGGNSPLHFGNGTRLTVT.

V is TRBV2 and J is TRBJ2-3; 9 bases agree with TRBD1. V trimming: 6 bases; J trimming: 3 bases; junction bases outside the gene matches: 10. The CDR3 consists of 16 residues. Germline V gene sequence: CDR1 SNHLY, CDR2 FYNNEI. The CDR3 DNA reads TGTGCCAGCAGGGGGACAGGGTTCTTACTAACAGATACGCAGTATTTT. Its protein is CASRGTGFLLTDTQYF.

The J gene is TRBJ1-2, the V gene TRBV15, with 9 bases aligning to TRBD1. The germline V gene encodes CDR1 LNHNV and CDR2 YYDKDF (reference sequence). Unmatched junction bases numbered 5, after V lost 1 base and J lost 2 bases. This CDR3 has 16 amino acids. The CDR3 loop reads CATSRGDRGNNYGYTF. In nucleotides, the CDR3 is TGTGCCACCAGCAGAGGCGACAGGGGGAACAACTATGGCTACACCTTC.

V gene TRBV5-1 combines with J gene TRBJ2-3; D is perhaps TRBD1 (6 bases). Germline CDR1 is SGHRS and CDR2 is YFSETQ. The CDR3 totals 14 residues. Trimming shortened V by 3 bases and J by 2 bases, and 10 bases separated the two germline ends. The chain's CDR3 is CASSSTGSTDTQYF. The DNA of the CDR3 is TGCGCCAGCAGCTCAACAGGGTCCACAGATACGCAGTATTTT.

The DNA for the CDR3 is TGTGCCAGCAGCACGACTGGCGCTCGCGGTGAAAAACTGTTTTTT. Residues: CASSTTGARGEKLFF. The chain is built from TRBV7-2 and TRBJ1-4; D gene unclear. The CDR3 totals 15 residues. CDR1 and CDR2 from the germline V gene are SGHTA and FQGNSA. Trimming stripped 5 bases from V and 7 bases from J, with 17 bases between.

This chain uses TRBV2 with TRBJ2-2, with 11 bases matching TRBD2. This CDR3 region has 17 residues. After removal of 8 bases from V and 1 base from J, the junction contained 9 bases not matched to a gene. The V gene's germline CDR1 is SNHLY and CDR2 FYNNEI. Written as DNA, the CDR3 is TGTGCCAGCGGTTATCGTAGCGGGAGGGTGAACACCGGGGAGCTGTTTTTT. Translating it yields CASGYRSGRVNTGELFF.

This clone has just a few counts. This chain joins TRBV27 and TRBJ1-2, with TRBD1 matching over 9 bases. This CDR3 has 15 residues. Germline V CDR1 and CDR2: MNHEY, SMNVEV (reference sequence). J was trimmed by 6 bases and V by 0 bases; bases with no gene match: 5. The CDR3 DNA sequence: TGTGCCAGCAGTTTATCCGGGACAGGGTGGGATGGCTACACCTTC. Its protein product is CASSLSGTGWDGYTF.

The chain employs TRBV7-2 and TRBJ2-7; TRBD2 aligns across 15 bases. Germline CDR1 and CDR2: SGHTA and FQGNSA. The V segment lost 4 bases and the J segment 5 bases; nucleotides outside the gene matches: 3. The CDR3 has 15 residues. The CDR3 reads CASSSGTSGRHEQYF. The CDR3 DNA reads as TGTGCCAGCAGCTCCGGGACTAGCGGGAGGCACGAGCAGTACTTC.

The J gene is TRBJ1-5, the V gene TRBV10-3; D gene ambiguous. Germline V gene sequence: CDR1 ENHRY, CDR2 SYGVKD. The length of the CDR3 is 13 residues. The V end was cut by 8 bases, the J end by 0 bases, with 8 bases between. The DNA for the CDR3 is TGTGCCATCGTCGCGATTAGCAATCAGCCCCAGCATTTT. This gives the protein CAIVAISNQPQHF.

DNA of the CDR3: TGTGCCAGCAGTTACTCGGCAGGGGCTGAAGCTTTCTTT. It is translated as CASSYSAGAEAFF. The chain carries TRBV6-6 and TRBJ1-1; D possibly corresponds to TRBD1 (6 bases). Trimming removed 0 bases at V and 6 bases at J, with 8 bases between. The CDR3 sequence is 13 residues long. Germline CDR1 is MNHNY and CDR2 is SVGAGI (reference sequence).

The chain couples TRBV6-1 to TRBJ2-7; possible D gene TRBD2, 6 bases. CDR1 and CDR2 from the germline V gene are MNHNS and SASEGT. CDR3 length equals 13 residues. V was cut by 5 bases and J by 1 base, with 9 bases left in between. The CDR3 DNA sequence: TGTGCCAGCAGTCCCCGGGAGTCCTACGAGCAGTACTTC. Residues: CASSPRESYEQYF.

The CDR3 DNA follows: TGCGCCAGCAGTCCAGGGGACGGGTCACCCCTCCACTTT. It yields the protein CASSPGDGSPLHF. J is TRBJ1-6 and V is TRBV23-1, with D possibly TRBD1 on 6 matching bases. TRBV23-1 falls under the ORF class, with uncertain function. V was shortened by 4 bases and J by 10 bases, with 11 bases between the two germline ends. This CDR3 region has 13 residues.